The 23 T cell receptor beta chains listed next were all sequenced from one sample in a study of blood T cell repertoires in COVID-19. Repertoires were generated with immunoSEQ multiplex PCR, while TCRdb's copy carries only in-frame clones and drops some. The sample consists of about 140,000 clones, roughly 89% of them appearing once. Source material: peripheral blood. The receptors shown here come from a human donor in a cohort sampled during active COVID-19.

The rearrangement joins TRBV3-1 (or the pseudogene TRBV3-2) to TRBJ2-2; TRBD1 is a possible D gene (5 bases). This CDR3 is built from 14 residues. CDR1 and CDR2 (germline): LGHDT, YNNKEL (reference sequence). Trimming took off 5 bases at V and 3 bases at J, with 10 bases between the two ends. CDR3 amino acids: CASSAPGHTGELFF. CDR3 in DNA: TGTGCCAGCAGCGCCCCAGGGCACACCGGGGAGCTGTTTTTT.

The chain carries TRBV27 and TRBJ1-1; TRBD1 matches 7 bases. Germline V gene lookup returns CDR1 MNHEY and CDR2 SMNVEV (reference sequence). The ends lost 2 bases at V and 0 bases at J; junction bases unmatched: 3. The CDR3 runs 15 residues. The DNA for the CDR3 is TGTGCCAGCAGTTTAGATACAGGGGTGAACACTGAAGCTTTCTTT. It translates to CASSLDTGVNTEAFF.

The gene calls are TRBV30 and TRBJ2-7; unclear D gene. This CDR3 region has 16 residues. V was clipped by 0 bases and J by 0 bases, with 15 bases between them. Germline CDR1 is GTSNPN and CDR2 is SVGIG (reference sequence). CDR3 DNA: TGTGCCTGGAGTGTTCCCTCTATCTCGAGCTCCTACGAGCAGTACTTC. Translation gives CAWSVPSISSSYEQYF. Full variable domain (rest looked up from reference TRBV30 and TRBJ2-7): SQTIHQWPATLVQPVGSPLSLECTVEGTSNPNLYWYRQAAGRGLQLLFYSVGIGQISSEVPQNLSASRPQDRQFILSSKKLLLSDSGFYLCAWSVPSISSSYEQYFGPGTRLTVT.

The V and J genes are TRBV27 and TRBJ1-1, with D perhaps matching TRBD1 (6 bases). The CDR3 consists of 14 residues. CDR1 is MNHEY, CDR2 SMNVEV, per germline (reference sequence). V was shortened by 5 bases and J by 0 bases, with 10 bases between the two germline ends. The CDR3 is CASSRQVMNTEAFF. DNA for the CDR3: TGTGCCAGCAGTCGACAGGTGATGAACACTGAAGCTTTCTTT.

This clone was observed a few times. The V call is TRBV30, the J call TRBJ1-2, with 8 positions matching TRBD1. This CDR3 has 13 amino acids. The V segment lost 3 bases and the J segment 4 bases; nucleotides outside the gene matches: 4. The germline V gene encodes CDR1 GTSNPN and CDR2 SVGIG (reference sequence). CDR3 bases: TGTGCCTGGAGCCGGGACAGGCCCTATGGCTACACCTTC. The encoded protein is CAWSRDRPYGYTF. The full variable domain, completed using reference TRBV30 and TRBJ1-2, is SQTIHQWPATLVQPVGSPLSLECTVEGTSNPNLYWYRQAAGRGLQLLFYSVGIGQISSEVPQNLSASRPQDRQFILSSKKLLLSDSGFYLCAWSRDRPYGYTFGSGTRLTVV.

The J gene is TRBJ2-1, the V gene TRBV5-1; 13 bases align to TRBD2. The germline gives CDR1 SGHRS, CDR2 YFSETQ. V dropped 6 bases and J dropped 5; count of bases not matched to a gene: 11. The CDR3 sequence is 17 residues long. CDR3 in DNA: TGCGCCAGCATTCCTGGGACTAGCGGGGTCCCCAACAATGAGCAGTTCTTC. It encodes CASIPGTSGVPNNEQFF.

This clone was observed a few times. This chain uses TRBV11-2 with TRBJ1-4; 9 nucleotides align to TRBD1. The V and J ends lost 5 bases and 7 bases, in that order; junction bases with no gene match: 5. This CDR3 is built from 14 residues. Germline-derived CDR1 and CDR2 are SGHAT and FQNNGV. This chain's CDR3 is CASSTGQGSEKLFF. In DNA form, the CDR3 reads TGTGCCAGCAGCACGGGACAGGGAAGTGAAAAACTGTTTTTT.

V usage is TRBV27 and J usage is TRBJ2-2; TRBD1 matches at 7 bases. This CDR3 comprises 16 residues. Germline lookup yields CDR1 MNHEY and CDR2 SMNVEV (reference sequence). V lost 4 bases and J lost 0; bases outside the gene matches: 5. The CDR3 spells CASSSPDRANTGELFF. The CDR3 DNA follows: TGTGCCAGCAGTTCTCCCGACAGGGCGAACACCGGGGAGCTGTTTTTT.

This clone came up a few times. The chain has TRBV7-2 and TRBJ1-4; maybe TRBD1 (6 bases). Trimming shortened V by 8 bases and J by 1 base, and 11 bases separated the two germline ends. Germline V gene sequence: CDR1 SGHTA, CDR2 FQGNSA. There are 14 residues in the CDR3. This chain's CDR3 is CASSLRGTNEKLFF. The CDR3 DNA is TGTGCCAGCTCCCTCAGGGGAACTAATGAAAAACTGTTTTTT.

The table lists this clone with a count of one. This chain joins TRBV6-1 and TRBJ1-2; 8 nucleotides align to TRBD1. The germline V gene has CDR1 MNHNS and CDR2 SASEGT. The V gene end was trimmed by 1 base and the J gene end by 0 bases; junction bases not matched to a gene: 10. The CDR3 is 18 amino acids. The CDR3 nucleotides read TGTGCCAGCAGTGAAGGCGGGACAGGCTTAGGATCTAACTATGGCTACACCTTC. Its translation is CASSEGGTGLGSNYGYTF.

The chain couples TRBV5-1 to TRBJ2-4; 8 nucleotides agree with TRBD1. The CDR3 has 15 residues. The germline V gene has CDR1 SGHRS and CDR2 YFSETQ. V lost 4 bases, J lost 3 bases, and 6 bases stayed unmatched. CDR3 DNA: TGCGCCAGCAGCGCGACAGGGGTTGACAAAAACATTCAGTACTTC. Translating it yields CASSATGVDKNIQYF.

The chain employs TRBV19 and TRBJ1-4; D is possibly TRBD1 (5 bases). Germline CDR1 reads LNHDA; CDR2 reads SQIVND (reference sequence). Trimming cost V 2 bases and J 2 bases, with 6 bases left between them. CDR3 length equals 14 residues. The CDR3 DNA sequence: TGTGCCAGTAGTATACCAGGGACTAATGAAAAACTGTTTTTT. It codes for CASSIPGTNEKLFF.

The chain is built from TRBV7-2 and TRBJ1-2; TRBD1 matches at 8 bases. The trim removed 2 bases at V and 4 bases at J, leaving 3 bases unmatched. The CDR3 spans 14 residues. CDR1 SGHTA and CDR2 FQGNSA come from the germline V gene. As DNA, the CDR3 is TGTGCCAGCAGCTTACAGGACAGGGTCTATGGCTACACCTTC. Its protein is CASSLQDRVYGYTF.

This clone was seen once. The CDR3 DNA reads as TGCAGCGTTGAAGACACAGTGGGCTCACCCCTCCACTTT. The encoded protein is CSVEDTVGSPLHF. This chain connects TRBV29-1 to TRBJ1-6, with unresolved D. The CDR3 is 13 amino acids. Germline V gives CDR1 SQVTM, CDR2 ANQGSEA. Trimming left V 0 bases short and J 10 bases short, with 10 bases between.

This chain links TRBV19 with TRBJ1-5; possible D gene TRBD1, 5 bases. The germline V gene encodes CDR1 LNHDA and CDR2 SQIVND (reference sequence). The CDR3 sequence is 13 residues long. With 8 bases removed from V and 0 bases from J, the gap between germline ends came to 8 bases. In DNA form, the CDR3 reads TGTGCCAGTGAAGGGGATAGCAATCAGCCCCAGCATTTT. It translates to CASEGDSNQPQHF.

The chain couples TRBV6-5 to TRBJ1-1; perhaps TRBD1 as D (6 bases). CDR3 length equals 14 residues. With 0 bases removed from V and 4 bases from J, the gap between germline ends came to 9 bases. CDR1 is MNHEY, CDR2 SVGAGI, per germline. The CDR3 bases are TGTGCCAGCAGTTACTCCAGGGGAAGCACTGAAGCTTTCTTT. This encodes CASSYSRGSTEAFF.

The chain couples TRBV7-2 to TRBJ2-7; the D gene is possibly TRBD2 (6 bases). Germline-derived CDR1 and CDR2 are SGHTA and FQGNSA. Trimming shortened V by 3 bases and J by 2 bases, and 8 bases separated the two germline ends. The CDR3 totals 13 residues. The CDR3 nucleotides read TGTGCCAGCAGCTTTCCGGGGGCCTACGAGCAGTACTTC. The encoded protein is CASSFPGAYEQYF.

The table lists this clone with a count of one. The chain is built from TRBV7-9 and TRBJ1-6; D uncertain. Trimming shortened V by 1 base and J by 6 bases, and 7 bases separated the two germline ends. The CDR3 extends over 14 amino acids. Germline lookup yields CDR1 SEHNR and CDR2 FQNEAQ (reference sequence). The CDR3 region has the DNA TGTGCCAGCAGCTTAGATTTGGCTAATTCACCCCTCCACTTT. This encodes CASSLDLANSPLHF.

The DNA of the CDR3 is TGTGCCAGCAGTTGGTCAGCGGGGGGGCTCAGTGAGCAGTTCTTC. As protein: CASSWSAGGLSEQFF. V and J are TRBV6-2 or TRBV6-3 and TRBJ2-1, with 10 bases fitting TRBD2. J lost 9 bases, V lost 4 bases, and 9 bases had no gene match. Germline CDR1 and CDR2: MNHEY and SVGEGT. The CDR3 spans 15 residues.

The CDR3 reads CASIPQGNSPLHF. The CDR3 DNA is TGTGCCAGCATACCACAGGGAAATTCACCCCTCCACTTT. V and J are TRBV6-5 and TRBJ1-6; perhaps TRBD1 as D (6 bases). The germline V gene encodes CDR1 MNHEY and CDR2 SVGAGI. CDR3 length equals 13 residues. Trimming pared 7 bases from V and 7 bases from J, leaving 11 bases between.

Details on this clone: The sample contains more than one DNA sequence encoding this CDR3. The V and J genes are TRBV5-6 and TRBJ2-7; 10 bases fit TRBD1. J lost 5 bases, V lost 5 bases, and 10 bases had no gene match. The CDR3 is made up of 15 amino acids. The germline V gene encodes CDR1 SGHDT and CDR2 YYEEEE. In DNA form, the CDR3 reads TGTGCCAGCAGTCAATTGGGACAGGGGAGGGACGAGCAGTACTTC. This translates into CASSQLGQGRDEQYF. Filled out from reference TRBV5-6 and TRBJ2-7, the complete variable domain reads DAGVTQSPTHLIKTRGQQVTLRCSPKSGHDTVSWYQQALGQGPQFIFQYYEEEERQRGNFPDRFSGHQFPNYSSELNVNALLLGDSALYLCASSQLGQGRDEQYFGPGTRLTVT.

This clone was recorded once. The J gene is TRBJ2-5, the V gene TRBV5-4; TRBD2 agrees at 12 bases. After removal of 4 bases from V and 5 bases from J, the junction contained 3 bases not matched to a gene. This CDR3 comprises 14 residues. The germline CDR1 and CDR2 sequences are SGHNT and YYREEE (reference sequence). For the CDR3, the DNA is TGTGCCAGCAGCCCAGGGACTAGCGGGGAGACCCAGTACTTC. The encoded protein is CASSPGTSGETQYF.

The chain employs TRBV13 and TRBJ2-7; D gene unclear. Germline lookup yields CDR1 PRHDT and CDR2 FYEKMQ (reference sequence). This CDR3 comprises 12 residues. Trimming shortened V by 5 bases and J by 6 bases, and 11 bases separated the two germline ends. CDR3 nucleotide sequence: TGTGCCAGCAGCCTACCCCCCGGCGAGCAGTACTTC. Protein product: CASSLPPGEQYF.